This TCR beta chain was identified in a study of cytomegalovirus exposure and HLA in healthy donors. Germline V CDR1 and CDR2: MNHNS, SASEGT. This CDR3 has 14 residues. The V gene lost 11 bases and the J gene lost 0 bases, with 15 bases spanning the gap. Notes on this clone: As yet, its antigen is unknown.

PCR was performed using 60 Vbeta and 13 Jbeta primers. TCRdb's copy holds only in-frame clones and misses some; the assay was immunoSEQ multiplex PCR. The sample carries about 55,000 clones, around 52% recorded once. General study points: Presence/absence analyses rested on an assumption that sequencing depth was roughly uniform across donors.

The TCR originated in a human donor in good health. This sequence joins TRBV6-1 and TRBJ2-3, with a possible D match to TRBD1 (6 bases). Sequenced material: PBMCs. CDR3 protein: CAHRLQGSTDTQYF. The CDR3 coding sequence is TGTGCCCACCGATTACAGGGTAGCACAGATACGCAGTATTTT.